This TCR beta chain emerged from a study of blood T cell repertoires in COVID-19. The wider study: Italy, Spain and the United States were the sources of the convalescent and acute COVID-19 samples. T cells, B-cell-depleted T cells, or PBMCs provided the cDNA or gDNA that served as material.

Repertoires were generated with immunoSEQ multiplex PCR, while TCRdb's copy carries only in-frame clones and drops some. The repertoire holds about 79,000 clones, with 80% to 90% as singletons. CDR3 length: 12 residues. Germline V gene sequence: CDR1 MDHEN, CDR2 SYDVKM. Between the trimmed V and J ends, which lost 3 bases and 3 bases, there was a span of 5 bases. The TCR originated in a man between 65 and 80 years old with active or convalescent COVID-19. The chain is built from TRBV28 and TRBJ1-2; D gene unclear. What was sequenced was peripheral blood. The CDR3 DNA sequence: TGTGCCAGCAGTTTTAGCGACTATGGCTACACCTTC. It translates to CASSFSDYGYTF.